Here is one T cell receptor (beta chain) with its context. This entry is derived from a study of T cells in localized non-small cell lung cancer. Germline CDR1 reads SNHLY; CDR2 reads FYNNEI. The CDR3 has 15 residues. Trimming shortened V by 1 base and J by 1 base, and 5 bases separated the two germline ends. Data came from immunoSEQ multiplex PCR; TCRdb stores just in-frame clones and leaves some out. In the table there are 130,000 or so clones, 70% to 90% of which are singletons. The clonotype comes from a female donor aged 60 or older with stage I lung adenocarcinoma. This material consisted of peripheral blood, taken before any cancer treatment. The chain is built from TRBV2 and TRBJ2-6; tentative D call: TRBD1 (5 bases). The CDR3 nucleotides read TGTGCCAGCAGTGAAGGACAGTCTGGGGCCAACGTCCTGACTTTC. It encodes CASSEGQSGANVLTF. The full variable domain, with the rest looked up from reference TRBV2 and TRBJ2-6, is EPEVTQTPSHQVTQMGQEVILRCVPISNHLYFYWYRQILGQKVEFLVSFYNNEISEKSEIFDDQFSVERPDGSNFTLKIRSTKLEDSAMYFCASSEGQSGANVLTFGAGSRLTVL.